The 32 T cell receptor beta chains below come from one sample, sequenced in a study of blood T cell repertoires in COVID-19. Repertoires were generated with immunoSEQ multiplex PCR, while TCRdb's copy carries only in-frame clones and drops some. Of hundreds of thousands of clones listed, roughly 85% are singletons. The source material was peripheral blood. These receptors came from a man aged 45-65 years with COVID-19, enrolled during active disease.

This chain links TRBV5-1 with TRBJ1-3, with no clear D. Germline V gene sequence: CDR1 SGHRS, CDR2 YFSETQ. V was clipped by 5 bases and J by 0 bases, with 12 bases between them. The CDR3 covers 15 residues. Here the CDR3 DNA reads TGCGCCAGCAGGGTGGAGCGGAGCTCTGGAAACACCATATATTTT. It codes for CASRVERSSGNTIYF.

The rearrangement links TRBV6-5 to TRBJ2-7; D remains unclear. Germline V gene sequence: CDR1 MNHEY, CDR2 SVGAGI. The V end lost 3 bases, the J end lost 2 bases, and 11 bases lay between the germline ends. The CDR3 covers 14 residues. For the CDR3, the DNA is TGTGCCAGCAGTTATGGGCAGGCAACCTACGAGCAGTACTTC. Amino acid sequence: CASSYGQATYEQYF.

This chain links TRBV30 with TRBJ1-6; no clear D. Germline V gene lookup returns CDR1 GTSNPN and CDR2 SVGIG (reference sequence). The CDR3 extends over 12 amino acids. Trimming removed 3 bases from V and 7 bases from J, with 7 bases in between. The CDR3 region is CAWRASNSPLHF. The CDR3 region has the DNA TGTGCCTGGAGGGCCTCGAATTCACCCCTCCACTTT.

This clone came up a few times. This sequence joins TRBV28 and TRBJ1-2, with a weak D call TRBD1 (6 bases). V lost 3 bases and J lost 4, with 15 bases in between. The CDR3 contains 15 residues. Germline CDR1 is MDHEN and CDR2 is SYDVKM. The CDR3 DNA reads TGTGCCAGCAGTTTCCCCCTGGGGGCTACCTATGGCTACACCTTC. Protein product: CASSFPLGATYGYTF.

V is TRBV2 and J is TRBJ2-1; D is perhaps TRBD2 (6 bases). The CDR3 has 16 residues. Germline V gives CDR1 SNHLY, CDR2 FYNNEI. V was trimmed by 7 bases and J by 0 bases, leaving 16 bases between them. CDR3 protein: CASTLGTFSSYNEQFF. The CDR3, as DNA: TGTGCCAGCACCCTCGGGACTTTCAGCTCCTACAATGAGCAGTTCTTC.

The genes are TRBV13 and TRBJ2-7; the match to TRBD1 covers 11 bases. Per germline, CDR1 PRHDT and CDR2 FYEKMQ (reference sequence). CDR3 size: 15 residues. The J segment lost 5 bases and the V segment lost 4 bases, leaving 7 bases of the junction unmatched. CDR3 nucleotide sequence: TGTGCCAGCAGCTCTTGGACAGGGGGCATGGACGAGCAGTACTTC. This sequence encodes CASSSWTGGMDEQYF.

This chain connects TRBV11-2 to TRBJ2-5; tentative D call: TRBD2 (6 bases). Germline V gene sequence: CDR1 SGHAT, CDR2 FQNNGV. Trimming removed 0 bases at V and 1 base at J, with 21 bases between. The CDR3 contains 19 residues. CDR3 in amino acids: CASSLDSLGLTSLQETQYF. The CDR3 DNA sequence: TGTGCCAGCAGCTTAGATAGCCTAGGGCTGACTAGTCTCCAAGAGACCCAGTACTTC.

V and J are TRBV4-3 and TRBJ2-7, with 8 positions matching TRBD2. CDR1 is LGHNA, CDR2 YSLEER, per germline. This CDR3 comprises 17 residues. Trimming at V came to 0 bases and at J to 0 bases, leaving 7 bases not matched to a gene. CDR3 nucleotide sequence: TGCGCCAGCAGCCAAGATGCGAGCGGGGGTTTCTCCTACGAGCAGTACTTC. Amino acid sequence: CASSQDASGGFSYEQYF.

The rearrangement joins TRBV6-1 to TRBJ1-6; D is unclear. CDR1 is MNHNS and CDR2 is SASEGT in the germline V gene. Trimming cost V 1 base and J 4 bases, with 14 bases left between them. This CDR3 is built from 17 residues. CDR3 loop: CASSEVSSRGYNSPLHF. In DNA, the CDR3 is TGTGCCAGCAGTGAAGTGTCGTCTCGGGGATATAATTCACCCCTCCACTTT.

The V and J genes are TRBV7-4 and TRBJ2-1; weak D call: TRBD1 (6 bases). The CDR3 is 17 amino acids. Trimming took off 5 bases at V and 7 bases at J, with 24 bases between the two ends. CDR1 and CDR2 (germline): SGHVT, SQSDAQ. The CDR3 DNA reads TGTGCCAGCAGCGTTAGTTGCACAGGGAGAACTAGAAATGAGCAGTTCTTC. It yields the protein CASSVSCTGRTRNEQFF.

The genes are TRBV15 and TRBJ2-1; TRBD2 matches 10 bases. CDR1 and CDR2 from the germline V gene are LNHNV and YYDKDF (reference sequence). V lost 0 bases and J lost 0; bases outside the gene matches: 5. The CDR3 extends over 18 amino acids. The CDR3 sequence: CATSRELAGPGSYNEQFF. The CDR3 nucleotides are TGTGCCACCAGCAGAGAACTAGCGGGGCCAGGCTCCTACAATGAGCAGTTCTTC.

The CDR3 here is CASSFQGLGETQYF. The CDR3 nucleotides read TGTGCCAGCAGCTTCCAGGGATTAGGGGAGACCCAGTACTTC. The genes are TRBV11-2 and TRBJ2-5; TRBD1 might be the D (5 bases). The CDR3 length is 14 residues. Looked up from germline, CDR1 is SGHAT and CDR2 is FQNNGV. The V gene lost 3 bases and the J gene lost 5 bases, with 13 bases spanning the gap. The full variable domain, in which reference TRBV11-2 and TRBJ2-5 provide the parts outside the CDR3, is EAGVAQSPRYKIIEKRQSVAFWCNPISGHATLYWYQQILGQGPKLLIQFQNNGVVDDSQLPKDRFSAERLKGVDSTLKIQPAKLEDSAVYLCASSFQGLGETQYFGPGTRLLVL.

The genes are TRBV2 and TRBJ1-2; D is ambiguous. This CDR3 region has 14 residues. V was clipped by 6 bases and J by 2 bases, with 13 bases between them. CDR1 is SNHLY, CDR2 FYNNEI, per germline. CDR3 sequence reads: CASREREGNYGYTF. The CDR3 DNA follows: TGTGCCAGCAGGGAGAGGGAAGGCAACTATGGCTACACCTTC.

V usage is TRBV28 and J usage is TRBJ1-2; D ambiguous. From germline, CDR1 is MDHEN and CDR2 SYDVKM. Trimming pared 7 bases from V and 4 bases from J, leaving 10 bases between. The CDR3 contains 12 residues. CDR3 in DNA: TGTGCCAGCACCTCCGCGGTCTATGGCTACACCTTC. Protein product: CASTSAVYGYTF.

The chain has TRBV5-1 and TRBJ2-7; TRBD1 matches at 7 bases. The CDR3 length is 12 residues. The trim removed 3 bases at V and 7 bases at J, leaving 4 bases unmatched. Germline CDR1 reads SGHRS; CDR2 reads YFSETQ. DNA for the CDR3: TGCGCCAGCAGCTACACAGGGGAAGAGCAGTACTTC. As protein: CASSYTGEEQYF.

The chain uses TRBV5-6 and TRBJ1-5, with TRBD1 identical over 7 bases. V was clipped by 3 bases and J by 0 bases; unmatched bases: 9. The CDR3 covers 17 residues. Germline-derived CDR1 and CDR2 are SGHDT and YYEEEE. The CDR3 nucleotides are TGTGCCAGCAGCTCCTGGACAGGTCGGGCTAGCAATCAGCCCCAGCATTTT. Its protein product is CASSSWTGRASNQPQHF.

The chain carries TRBV2 and TRBJ2-2; tentative D call: TRBD2 (6 bases). In germline, CDR1 is SNHLY, CDR2 FYNNEI. Between the trimmed V and J ends, which lost 6 bases and 0 bases, there was a span of 14 bases. The length of the CDR3 is 16 residues. The CDR3 DNA reads as TGTGCCAGCAGCTTGGACGCTAGCGCGAACACCGGGGAGCTGTTTTTT. Translating it yields CASSLDASANTGELFF. Looking up the rest from reference TRBV2 and TRBJ2-2 gives the full variable domain: EPEVTQTPSHQVTQMGQEVILRCVPISNHLYFYWYRQILGQKVEFLVSFYNNEISEKSEIFDDQFSVERPDGSNFTLKIRSTKLEDSAMYFCASSLDASANTGELFFGEGSRLTVL.

In its sample, this clone was seen a few times. The chain recombines TRBV2 with TRBJ2-3, with 8 positions matching TRBD1. Germline-derived CDR1 and CDR2 are SNHLY and FYNNEI. The length of the CDR3 is 14 residues. Trimming cost V 6 bases and J 6 bases; bases outside gene matches: 8. CDR3 sequence (DNA): TGTGCCAGCAGCGGGACAGGAAATTCCGATACGCAGTATTTT. It translates to CASSGTGNSDTQYF.

This chain joins TRBV4-1 and TRBJ1-1; D is unclear. V lost 4 bases, J lost 1 base, and 16 bases lay in between. CDR3 length equals 16 residues. Germline loops: CDR1 MGHRA, CDR2 YSYEKL. The CDR3 loop reads CASSPRGIGKNTEAFF. CDR3 in DNA: TGCGCCAGCAGCCCAAGAGGGATCGGGAAGAACACTGAAGCTTTCTTT.

The J gene is TRBJ2-2, the V gene TRBV10-3, with 7 bases that match TRBD1. CDR1 is ENHRY and CDR2 is SYGVKD in the germline V gene. With 9 bases clipped from V and 7 bases from J, the junction kept 5 bases outside the gene matches. The CDR3 has 12 residues. Here the CDR3 reads CAMGQMDGELFF. The CDR3, as DNA: TGTGCCATGGGACAGATGGACGGGGAGCTGTTTTTT.

The chain is built from TRBV28 and TRBJ1-1, with 8 bases fitting TRBD1. The junction had 9 bases not matched to a gene; V was cut back by 6 bases and J by 3 bases. CDR3 size: 15 residues. Germline CDR1 and CDR2: MDHEN and SYDVKM. CDR3 amino acids: CASRTGQAAYTEAFF. CDR3 coding DNA: TGTGCCAGCAGGACGGGACAGGCCGCTTACACTGAAGCTTTCTTT.

The V call is TRBV4-1, the J call TRBJ2-2; D ambiguous. V was trimmed by 1 base and J by 5 bases, leaving 17 bases between them. Germline values: CDR1 MGHRA, CDR2 YSYEKL. CDR3 length equals 17 residues. The CDR3 nucleotides are TGCGCCAGCAGCCAAGGACTGTTTGGGTTTAGAACCGGGGAGCTGTTTTTT. This sequence encodes CASSQGLFGFRTGELFF.

The chain has TRBV7-6 and TRBJ2-7, with a weak D call TRBD1 (7 bases). V dropped 2 bases and J dropped 1 base, with 9 bases sitting between them. The CDR3 covers 14 residues. Germline V lookup: CDR1 SGHVS, CDR2 FNYEAQ. The CDR3 reads CASSLQGGSYEQYF. CDR3 sequence (DNA): TGTGCCAGCAGCTTACAGGGGGGATCCTACGAGCAGTACTTC.

This chain connects TRBV6-5 to TRBJ2-7; perhaps TRBD1 as D (6 bases). In germline, CDR1 is MNHEY, CDR2 SVGAGI. The CDR3 consists of 12 residues. Trimming removed 6 bases from V and 6 bases from J, with 12 bases in between. The CDR3 reads CASRAGDPEQYF. The CDR3 nucleotides read TGTGCCAGCAGGGCAGGGGACCCCGAGCAGTACTTC.

In this sample, this clone turned up once. The CDR3, as DNA: TGTGCCAGCAGCAACATGGGGGGGAACTACGAGCAGTACTTC. This encodes CASSNMGGNYEQYF. This chain joins TRBV27 and TRBJ2-7; 7 nucleotides align to TRBD2. The CDR3 sequence is 14 residues long. The germline V gene encodes CDR1 MNHEY and CDR2 SMNVEV (reference sequence). Unmatched junction bases numbered 8, after V lost 6 bases and J lost 3 bases.

The gene calls are TRBV15 and TRBJ2-7; D unresolved. Germline-derived CDR1 and CDR2 are LNHNV and YYDKDF (reference sequence). This CDR3 region has 13 residues. Trimming stripped 0 bases from V and 6 bases from J, with 9 bases between. Here the CDR3 reads CATSREPRGEQYF. The CDR3 nucleotides read TGTGCCACCAGCAGAGAACCACGAGGCGAGCAGTACTTC. Complete variable domain (other parts from reference TRBV15 and TRBJ2-7): DAMVIQNPRYQVTQFGKPVTLSCSQTLNHNVMYWYQQKSSQAPKLLFHYYDKDFNNEADTPDNFQSRRPNTSFCFLDIRSPGLGDTAMYLCATSREPRGEQYFGPGTRLTVT.

The chain combines TRBV7-2 with TRBJ1-5, with TRBD1 identical over 9 bases. Unmatched junction bases numbered 5, after V lost 2 bases and J lost 9 bases. From germline, CDR1 is SGHTA and CDR2 FQGNSA. The CDR3 length is 14 residues. CDR3 protein: CASSLIDRGAPQHF. The CDR3 coding sequence is TGTGCCAGCAGCTTAATCGACAGGGGGGCGCCCCAGCATTTT.

V is TRBV30 and J is TRBJ1-4; D is unclear. CDR3 length equals 12 residues. Germline lookup yields CDR1 GTSNPN and CDR2 SVGIG (reference sequence). The V and J ends lost 1 base and 8 bases respectively, with 8 bases between them. CDR3 in DNA: TGTGCCTGGAGTGGCCTTGAGGAAAAACTGTTTTTT. This codes for CAWSGLEEKLFF.

This clone was seen a handful of times. V is TRBV4-1 and J is TRBJ1-5; no clear D gene. Trimming shortened V by 0 bases and J by 9 bases, and 6 bases separated the two germline ends. This CDR3 comprises 12 residues. The germline CDR1 and CDR2 sequences are MGHRA and YSYEKL. Here the CDR3 DNA reads TGCGCCAGCAGCCAAGATCGGGGGCCCCAGCATTTT. This gives the protein CASSQDRGPQHF.

This clone was observed a single time. The germline gene is not matched at one end of the junction; a read error may be the cause. The same CDR3 also results from other DNA sequences found in this sample. The chain is built from TRBV5-4 and TRBJ1-2, with 9 positions matching TRBD1. The CDR3 runs to 14 residues. Germline lookup yields CDR1 SGHNT and CDR2 YYREEE (reference sequence). The CDR3 protein is CASSLGQGGYGYTF. CDR3 DNA sequence: TGTGCCAGCAGTTTGGGACAGGGTGGCTATGGCTACACCTTC.

The gene calls are TRBV6-5 and TRBJ2-7; 8 bases map to TRBD2. Losses at the gene ends were 5 bases for V and 2 bases for J; bases not matched to a gene: 8. Germline V gene sequence: CDR1 MNHEY, CDR2 SVGAGI. This CDR3 is built from 15 residues. In nucleotides, the CDR3 is TGTGCCAGCAGTCGCCTAGCGGGTCGAACCTACGAGCAGTACTTC. Its translation: CASSRLAGRTYEQYF.

The chain combines TRBV6-2 or TRBV6-3 with TRBJ1-5, with D perhaps TRBD1 (6 bases). The V end was cut by 2 bases, the J end by 7 bases, with 27 bases between. The germline gives CDR1 MNHEY, CDR2 SVGEGT. The CDR3 runs to 19 residues. In DNA, the CDR3 is TGTGCCAGCAGTTACCGGTTGGGGGCAGGCGAGAGTGGAGGACAGCCCCAGCATTTT. Encoded protein: CASSYRLGAGESGGQPQHF.